One and the same sample provided the 12 T cell receptor beta chains below, sequenced in a study of control samples from healthy donors and cancer patients. The method was immunoSEQ multiplex PCR; TCRdb's version includes in-frame clones alone and lacks a portion of them. The sample has roughly 150,000 clones, 88% seen once; the top ten hold 1.5% to 2%. Sequencing was performed on blood. The receptors come from a young man in good health.

This rearrangement joins TRBV28 to TRBJ2-3, with D tentatively TRBD2 (6 bases). Germline V gives CDR1 MDHEN, CDR2 SYDVKM. Trimming took off 2 bases at V and 1 base at J, with 10 bases between the two ends. The CDR3 sequence is 15 residues long. The CDR3 is CASSLAGSGTDTQYF. The CDR3 region has the DNA TGTGCCAGCAGTTTAGCGGGGTCTGGCACAGATACGCAGTATTTT.

This clone has just a few counts. The J gene is TRBJ1-1, the V gene TRBV7-9, with D possibly TRBD1 on 6 matching bases. V lost 9 bases, J lost 2 bases, and 19 bases lay in between. The length of the CDR3 is 15 residues. CDR1 is SEHNR, CDR2 FQNEAQ, per germline (reference sequence). Here the CDR3 reads CASSKWAQGNTEAFF. The CDR3 nucleotides read TGTGCCAGTTCTAAGTGGGCACAGGGAAACACTGAAGCTTTCTTT.

This rearrangement joins TRBV7-9 to TRBJ1-2; D is perhaps TRBD1 (5 bases). CDR1 is SEHNR and CDR2 is FQNEAQ in the germline V gene (reference sequence). Trimming took 5 bases from V and 8 from J, leaving 15 bases between them. CDR3 length: 13 residues. The CDR3 reads CASSARGERGYTF. The DNA for the CDR3 is TGTGCCAGCAGCGCGAGAGGGGAAAGGGGCTACACCTTC.

The J gene is TRBJ1-2, the V gene TRBV30, with D perhaps TRBD1 (5 bases). Germline loops: CDR1 GTSNPN, CDR2 SVGIG (reference sequence). The CDR3 is 16 residues long. The V end was cut by 1 base, the J end by 0 bases, with 15 bases between. For the CDR3, the DNA is TGTGCCTGGAGTGCCACGGGACGGCGAGCTAACTATGGCTACACCTTC. Its protein product is CAWSATGRRANYGYTF.

The gene calls are TRBV2 and TRBJ2-2, with D perhaps matching TRBD1 (6 bases). V gave up 7 bases and J gave up 0 bases, with 12 bases separating them. The length of the CDR3 is 15 residues. Germline V gene lookup returns CDR1 SNHLY and CDR2 FYNNEI. CDR3 sequence reads: CASKGERSNTGELFF. The CDR3, as DNA: TGTGCCAGCAAGGGGGAGAGATCGAACACCGGGGAGCTGTTTTTT.

This rearrangement joins TRBV20-1 to TRBJ2-5; no firm D call. The CDR3 is made up of 11 amino acids. The germline V and J ends were trimmed by 6 bases and 5 bases, with 10 bases remaining between them. Germline loops: CDR1 DFQATT, CDR2 SNEGSKA (reference sequence). This chain's CDR3 is CSAEIWETQYF. Written as DNA, the CDR3 is TGCAGTGCAGAGATCTGGGAGACCCAGTACTTC.

The chain joins TRBV7-2 to TRBJ1-2; no reliable D call. Germline values: CDR1 SGHTA, CDR2 FQGNSA. Trimming shortened V by 1 base and J by 8 bases, and 14 bases separated the two germline ends. This CDR3 has 14 amino acids. CDR3 sequence: CASSLDVRSGGYTF. The CDR3 region has the DNA TGTGCCAGCAGCTTAGATGTCCGCTCGGGGGGCTACACCTTC.

Here the CDR3 reads CASSPGQRGASGNTIYF. The CDR3 DNA sequence: TGCGCCAGCAGCCCAGGACAGAGAGGAGCTTCTGGAAACACCATATATTTT. The chain is built from TRBV5-1 and TRBJ1-3, with D tentatively TRBD1 (6 bases). This CDR3 comprises 17 residues. CDR1 is SGHRS, CDR2 YFSETQ, per germline. V lost 4 bases and J 1 base, leaving 18 bases between the germline ends.

The chain carries TRBV30 and TRBJ2-3; D may correspond to TRBD1 or TRBD2 (7 bases each). This CDR3 contains 16 residues. Germline CDR1 is GTSNPN and CDR2 is SVGIG (reference sequence). Trimming removed 6 bases from V and 3 bases from J, with 22 bases in between. CDR3: CACEEGGDSSTDTQYF. CDR3 DNA sequence: TGTGCCTGCGAGGAGGGAGGGGACAGCTCAACAGATACGCAGTATTTT. Full variable domain (outside the CDR3, taken from reference TRBV30 and TRBJ2-3): SQTIHQWPATLVQPVGSPLSLECTVEGTSNPNLYWYRQAAGRGLQLLFYSVGIGQISSEVPQNLSASRPQDRQFILSSKKLLLSDSGFYLCACEEGGDSSTDTQYFGPGTRLTVL.

The chain is built from TRBV6-5 and TRBJ2-3, with D perhaps matching TRBD1 or TRBD2 (6 bases each). CDR1 is MNHEY and CDR2 is SVGAGI in the germline V gene. The CDR3 covers 14 residues. V was trimmed by 6 bases and J by 6 bases, leaving 16 bases between them. The CDR3 loop reads CASRVAGEADTQYF. The CDR3 nucleotides read TGTGCCAGCAGAGTAGCAGGGGAGGCGGATACGCAGTATTTT.

The chain employs TRBV10-3 and TRBJ2-5; D possibly matches TRBD1 or TRBD2 (5 bases each). CDR3 size: 14 residues. The germline CDR1 and CDR2 sequences are ENHRY and SYGVKD. V was trimmed by 5 bases and J by 3 bases, leaving 13 bases between them. CDR3 sequence reads: CAISPGTGKETQYF. CDR3 DNA sequence: TGTGCCATCAGTCCCGGGACGGGTAAAGAGACCCAGTACTTC.

This clone was observed a single time. The genes are TRBV5-1 and TRBJ2-7, with TRBD1 identical over 7 bases. The CDR3 covers 16 residues. Germline CDR1 reads SGHRS; CDR2 reads YFSETQ. The J segment lost 3 bases and the V segment lost 1 base, leaving 10 bases of the junction unmatched. DNA for the CDR3: TGCGCCAGCAGCTTGACAGGACAGGTGATCGACTACGAGCAGTACTTC. Its protein is CASSLTGQVIDYEQYF.